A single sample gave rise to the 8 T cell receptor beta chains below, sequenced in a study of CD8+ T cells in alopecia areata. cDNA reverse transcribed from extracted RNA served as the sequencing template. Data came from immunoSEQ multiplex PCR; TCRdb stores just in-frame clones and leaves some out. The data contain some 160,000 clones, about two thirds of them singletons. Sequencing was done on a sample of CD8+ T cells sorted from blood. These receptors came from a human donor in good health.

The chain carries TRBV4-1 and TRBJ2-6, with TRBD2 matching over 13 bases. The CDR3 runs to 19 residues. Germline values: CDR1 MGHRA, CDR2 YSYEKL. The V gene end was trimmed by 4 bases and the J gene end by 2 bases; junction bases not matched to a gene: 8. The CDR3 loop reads CASSRTLAGGRAGANVLTF. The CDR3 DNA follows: TGCGCCAGCAGCCGCACACTAGCGGGAGGGCGGGCTGGGGCCAACGTCCTGACTTTC.

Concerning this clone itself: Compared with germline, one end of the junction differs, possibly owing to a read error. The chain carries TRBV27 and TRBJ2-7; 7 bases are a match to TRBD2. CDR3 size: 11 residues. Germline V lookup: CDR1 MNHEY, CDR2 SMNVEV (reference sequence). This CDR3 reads CASSLGGRAFF. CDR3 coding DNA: TGTGCCAGCAGTTTAGGAGGGAGGGCCTTCTTC.

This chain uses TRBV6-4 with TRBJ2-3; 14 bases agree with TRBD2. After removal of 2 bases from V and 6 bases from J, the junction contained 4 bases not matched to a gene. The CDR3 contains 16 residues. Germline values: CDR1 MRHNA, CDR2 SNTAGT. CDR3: CASSDGTSGRIDTQYF. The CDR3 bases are TGTGCCAGCAGTGACGGGACTAGCGGGAGAATTGATACGCAGTATTTT.

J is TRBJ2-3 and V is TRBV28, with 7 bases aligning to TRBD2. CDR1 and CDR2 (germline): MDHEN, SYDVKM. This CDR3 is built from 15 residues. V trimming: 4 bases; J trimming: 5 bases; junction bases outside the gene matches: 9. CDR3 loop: CASSSPAGDEDTQYF. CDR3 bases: TGTGCCAGCAGTTCTCCGGCGGGAGACGAAGATACGCAGTATTTT.

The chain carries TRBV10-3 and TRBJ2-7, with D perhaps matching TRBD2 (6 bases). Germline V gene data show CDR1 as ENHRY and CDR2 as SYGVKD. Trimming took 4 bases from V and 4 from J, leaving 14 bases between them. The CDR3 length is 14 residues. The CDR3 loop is CAISAGFGGYEQYF. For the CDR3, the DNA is TGTGCCATCAGTGCAGGTTTCGGGGGATACGAGCAGTACTTC.

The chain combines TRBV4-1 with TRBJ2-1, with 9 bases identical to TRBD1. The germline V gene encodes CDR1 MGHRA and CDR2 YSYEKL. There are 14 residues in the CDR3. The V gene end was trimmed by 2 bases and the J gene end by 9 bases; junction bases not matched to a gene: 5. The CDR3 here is CASSQSGTGSEQFF. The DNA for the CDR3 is TGCGCCAGCAGCCAATCCGGGACAGGGAGTGAGCAGTTCTTC.

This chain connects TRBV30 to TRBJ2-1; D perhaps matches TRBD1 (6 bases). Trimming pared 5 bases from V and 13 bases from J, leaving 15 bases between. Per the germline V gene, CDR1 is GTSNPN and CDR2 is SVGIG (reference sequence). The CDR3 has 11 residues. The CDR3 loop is CAWEQGDIQFF. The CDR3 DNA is TGTGCCTGGGAACAGGGAGATATACAGTTCTTC.

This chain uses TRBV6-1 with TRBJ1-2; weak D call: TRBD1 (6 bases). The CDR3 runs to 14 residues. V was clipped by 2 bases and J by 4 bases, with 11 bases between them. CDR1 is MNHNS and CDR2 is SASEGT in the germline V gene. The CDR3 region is CASSERTVGYGYTF. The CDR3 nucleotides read TGTGCCAGCAGTGAAAGGACAGTGGGCTATGGCTACACCTTC.